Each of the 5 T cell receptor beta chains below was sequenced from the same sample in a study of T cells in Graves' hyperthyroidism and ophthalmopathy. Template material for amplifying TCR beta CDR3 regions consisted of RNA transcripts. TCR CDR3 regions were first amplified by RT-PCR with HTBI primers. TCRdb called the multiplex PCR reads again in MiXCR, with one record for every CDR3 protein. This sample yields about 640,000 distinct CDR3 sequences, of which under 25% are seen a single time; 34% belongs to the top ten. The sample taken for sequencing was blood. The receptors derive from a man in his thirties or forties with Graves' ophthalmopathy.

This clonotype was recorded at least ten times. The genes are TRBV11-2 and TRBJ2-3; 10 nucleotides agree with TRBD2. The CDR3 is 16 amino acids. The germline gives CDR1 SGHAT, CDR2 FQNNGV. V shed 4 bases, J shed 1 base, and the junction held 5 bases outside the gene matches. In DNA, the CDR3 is TGTGCCAGCAGCTCCCCCAGCGGGAGGGGCACAGATACGCAGTATTTT. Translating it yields CASSSPSGRGTDTQYF.

As DNA, the CDR3 is TGCGCCAGCAGCCAAGCGGGAAAAAGGGGTGAGCAGTTCTTC. Residues: CASSQAGKRGEQFF. V is TRBV4-3 and J is TRBJ2-1; perhaps D is TRBD1 or TRBD2 (5 bases each). The germline V gene has CDR1 LGHNA and CDR2 YSLEER. CDR3 size: 14 residues. Trimming shortened V by 1 base and J by 9 bases, and 13 bases separated the two germline ends.

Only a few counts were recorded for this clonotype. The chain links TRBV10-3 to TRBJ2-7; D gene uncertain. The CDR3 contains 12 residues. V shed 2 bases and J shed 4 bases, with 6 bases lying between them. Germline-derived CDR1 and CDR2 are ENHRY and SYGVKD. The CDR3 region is CAISERIYEQYF. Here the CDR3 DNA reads TGTGCCATCAGTGAGCGGATTTACGAGCAGTACTTC.

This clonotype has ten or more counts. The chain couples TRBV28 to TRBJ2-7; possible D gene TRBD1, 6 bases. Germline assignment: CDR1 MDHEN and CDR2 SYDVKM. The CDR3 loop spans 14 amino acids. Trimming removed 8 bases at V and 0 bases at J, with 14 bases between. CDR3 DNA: TGTGCCAGCCGGAGGACAGACTTCTCCTACGAGCAGTACTTC. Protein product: CASRRTDFSYEQYF.

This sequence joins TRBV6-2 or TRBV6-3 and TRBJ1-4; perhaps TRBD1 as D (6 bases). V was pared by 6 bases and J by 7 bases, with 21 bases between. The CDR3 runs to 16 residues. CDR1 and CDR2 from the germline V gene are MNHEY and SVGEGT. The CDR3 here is CASSPGQLARGEKLFF. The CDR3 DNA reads TGTGCCAGCAGCCCAGGACAGCTCGCGAGGGGTGAAAAACTGTTTTTT.